The rows below give T cell receptor beta chains drawn from one sample of a study of T cells in Graves' hyperthyroidism and ophthalmopathy. Each CDR3 protein is one row after TCRdb ran MiXCR on the multiplex PCR reads. The table has around 340,000 distinct CDR3 sequences, around 17% seen once; the top ten hold around 34%. The specimen sequenced was blood. The receptors shown here come from a man aged 25 to 40 with Graves' hyperthyroidism. Each CDR3 is given without its conserved first and last residue. The order of the fields is V gene, J gene, D gene, clone size, CDR3 protein. The D gene is left open where the match is weak. Clone size is stated in some rows and not others, as once, few, many or a class when expanded.

TRBV11-2,TRBJ2-2,TRBD2,many,ASSLGLAGATGELF
TRBV7-3,TRBJ2-5,-,few,ASSLGFLAGGETQY
TRBV27,TRBJ1-1,TRBD1,many,ASSTYRGQGVGTEAF
TRBV20-1,TRBJ2-5,TRBD2,-,SARDLAGVGTQY
TRBV27,TRBJ2-1,TRBD2,many,ASSPLTSGNSYNEQF
TRBV19,TRBJ1-1,TRBD1,few,ASSMGRGQVNTEAF
TRBV20-1,TRBJ2-7,-,-,SAQEDQSYEQY
TRBV6-1,TRBJ2-1,-,many,ASSPQGDREQF
TRBV5-1,TRBJ2-2,TRBD2,many,ASSLDLAGVKTGELF
TRBV2,TRBJ2-1,TRBD2,many,ASEGTSGSWGNEQF
TRBV24-1,TRBJ2-1,TRBD2,-,ATSGLAGVGEQF
TRBV5-6,TRBJ1-5,-,few,ASSLGVSNQPQH
TRBV5-1,TRBJ2-1,-,once,ASSLDSFYNEQL
TRBV12-3/TRBV12-4,TRBJ1-2,TRBD1,many,ASSPTILGQRSGYT
TRBV2,TRBJ2-5,-,many,ASRVLTGRQETQY
TRBV11-2,TRBJ2-1,-,many,ASTISVSSYNEQF
TRBV7-2,TRBJ1-3,-,many,ASSFGSPHSGNTIY
TRBV7-3,TRBJ2-2,TRBD2,many,ASSPRGGRELF
TRBV4-2,TRBJ2-1,-,-,ASSQIATDGDEQF
TRBV20-1,TRBJ2-3,-,many,SARRPGSTDTQY
TRBV5-5,TRBJ2-1,-,-,ASSPGTGTEQF
TRBV7-2,TRBJ2-5,TRBD2,few,ASSEIAGGETQY
TRBV4-1,TRBJ1-4,TRBD1,few,ASSHPGQGNWGNEKLF
TRBV29-1,TRBJ2-6,-,few,SVTGSGANVLT
TRBV2,TRBJ1-1,TRBD1,-,ASSRSYDRVFEAYTEAF
TRBV28,TRBJ2-1,TRBD2,many,ASSLAVYNEQF
TRBV5-1,TRBJ1-3,-,-,ASSLDGTTGNTIY
TRBV6-6,TRBJ2-7,-,many,ASSYSQGRNNEQY
TRBV11-2,TRBJ2-1,-,few,ASSLEARYYNEQF
TRBV12-3/TRBV12-4,TRBJ1-5,TRBD1,-,ASSFGTGGEYSNQPQH
TRBV30,TRBJ2-7,-,many,AWSTNTYEQY
TRBV12-3/TRBV12-4,TRBJ2-3,-,few,ASRKGGSDTQY
TRBV10-3,TRBJ1-2,-,-,AISEEAPRGYT
TRBV27,TRBJ2-5,-,-,ASSRDAGFQETQY
TRBV20-1,TRBJ2-2,TRBD1,few,SARVTRGLNTGELF
TRBV6-5,TRBJ2-3,-,-,ASSYGFSSTGTQY
TRBV13,TRBJ2-1,TRBD2,-,ASSSTSGRRNEQF
TRBV30,TRBJ2-3,-,-,AWQNTDTQY
TRBV2,TRBJ2-1,TRBD1,-,ASSTGGAWNEQF
TRBV2,TRBJ2-4,-,many,ASSERGRSRGKNIQY
TRBV12-3/TRBV12-4,TRBJ1-6,TRBD1,many,ASSLVDRASPLH
TRBV20-1,TRBJ2-7,TRBD2,-,SARGLGTSGVPYEQY
TRBV5-1,TRBJ2-6,TRBD1,many,ASSPGQGVGSGANVLT
TRBV5-5,TRBJ1-5,TRBD1,-,ASSSWTGTGQPQH
TRBV4-2,TRBJ2-3,-,few,ASSQPVGSQGTDTQY
TRBV20-1,TRBJ2-5,TRBD2,many,SARTPGTSIETQY
TRBV5-1,TRBJ2-3,-,many,ASSFGTLRADTQY
TRBV3-1,TRBJ2-3,-,many,ASSPLLSASTDTQY
TRBV7-9,TRBJ2-7,-,many,ASSYRTYEQY
TRBV15,TRBJ1-5,-,-,ATEQDVSNQPQH
TRBV7-9,TRBJ1-5,-,-,ASSIAGSNQPQH
TRBV4-1,TRBJ2-1,TRBD2,many,ASSRLAGGRNEQF
TRBV7-9,TRBJ2-3,-,many,ASSLDPGVPDTQY
TRBV4-2,TRBJ2-7,-,many,ASSQEWRGVYEQY
TRBV5-5,TRBJ2-1,-,many,ASRTGGTDEQF
TRBV6-1,TRBJ2-5,-,many,ASTQLNMGETQY
TRBV9,TRBJ2-4,-,-,ASSPGGGAENIQY
TRBV6-1,TRBJ2-1,-,few,ASSTVGDEQF
TRBV5-1,TRBJ2-7,-,many,ASSLAYRDGGAGEQY
TRBV28,TRBJ1-5,-,few,ASNRQTSNQPQH